The rows below give T cell receptor beta chains drawn from one sample of a study of blood T cells in healthy people across ages. TCRdb re-derived calls from the 5' RACE reads in MiXCR, one entry per CDR3 protein. The table includes about 1 million distinct CDR3 sequences, 40% to 55% detected once. Sequenced material: blood. The origin of the receptors is a woman in her sixties in good health. CDR3s include the opening cysteine and the closing phenylalanine or tryptophan.

>TRBJ2-7|TRBV27|14
CASSLGQRDYEQYF
>TRBJ2-5|TRBV12-3/TRBV12-4|13
CASSRGQKETQYF
>TRBJ2-7|TRBV7-2|16
CASSLDTAGGSYEQYF
>TRBJ2-6|TRBV4-2|15
CASSSISSGANVLTF
>TRBJ2-1|TRBV29-1|14
CSAAGTSGRSEQFF
>TRBJ2-7|TRBV28|18
CASSLSSFLADLSYEQYF
>-|TRBV24-1|15
CATSDTRTGGREQYF
>TRBJ2-3|TRBV27|15
CASSPIAGLTDTQYF
>TRBJ2-5|TRBV29-1|13
CSAQTSGAGAQYF
>TRBJ2-5|TRBV11-2|15
CASSTQREAVRTQYF
>TRBJ2-1|TRBV5-1|19
CASSFRTSGRAFEDNEQFF
>TRBJ2-1|TRBV2|17
CASRRGSGTGSYNEQFF
>TRBJ2-5|TRBV24-1|13
CATSDSGRETQYF
>TRBJ2-7|TRBV2|14
CASSARQGVAEQYF
>TRBJ1-1|TRBV4-3|14
CASSQDLGYGEAFF
>TRBJ1-1|TRBV3-1|15
CASSTLDRINTEAFF
>TRBJ2-5|TRBV6-5|14
CASSYSVFQETQYF
>TRBJ2-7|TRBV27|13
CASSPDSLYEQYF
>TRBJ2-1|TRBV6-6|17
CASSYPAGGPPYNEQFF
>TRBJ2-7|TRBV6-2/TRBV6-3|15
CASIKAAGTPYEQYF
>TRBJ2-3|TRBV20-1|12
CSARLAVDTQYF
>-|TRBV3-1|15
CASSFLRGTPYEQYF
>TRBJ2-6|TRBV18|18
CASSQVWGQGSGANVLTF
>-|TRBV5-4|16
CASSWGDSGIFYEQYF
>TRBJ2-7|TRBV20-1|13
CSAKTSLSYEQYF
>TRBJ1-2|TRBV7-9|18
CASSSLGQGKGGNYGYTF
>TRBJ1-6|TRBV2|14
CASSEDPYRGSLHF
>TRBJ1-4|TRBV3-1|17
CASSQGAGPSTNEKLFF
>TRBJ2-7|TRBV7-9|16
CASSFLSGESSYEQYF
>-|TRBV15|20
CATSRNTGTGVGSGTYEQYF
>TRBJ2-4|TRBV6-1|16
CASSRQGGGAKNIQYF
>TRBJ2-3|TRBV2|15
CASGGTSGRGVAQYF
>TRBJ2-7|TRBV14|17
CASSQDRPGTGLYEQYF
>TRBJ2-1|TRBV12-5|16
CASGRFRRDPDNEQFF
>TRBJ1-2|TRBV7-2|15
CASSLDSAVEVGYTF
>TRBJ1-2|TRBV29-1|11
CSDNREYGYTF
>TRBJ2-3|TRBV20-1|14
CSARTGKGPDTQYF
>TRBJ2-4|TRBV27|14
CASSLYHRDHERYF
>TRBJ2-7|TRBV5-6|17
CASSLGGYRDKDYEQYF
>TRBJ2-7|TRBV30|13
CAWRIGATYEQYF
>TRBJ2-5|TRBV27|16
CASSPLGESFQETQYF
>TRBJ2-1|TRBV9|18
CASSVQGSGTGGSNEQFF